This T cell receptor (beta chain) was documented in a study of blood T cells in healthy people across ages. Healthy Russian Caucasian donors spanned ages about 6 to 100 years. CDR3 length: 15 residues. This clonotype was found a few times. Its cognate antigen is unknown. Sample-barcoded 5' priming and a J-beta primer mix drove a second PCR of about 6 to 12 cycles. TCRdb re-called the 5' RACE reads with MiXCR, one entry per CDR3 protein. The table includes 730,000 or so distinct CDR3 sequences, 35% to 50% detected once. Broader study findings: Unsorted PBMCs blocked a conclusive comparison of naive and antigen-experienced cells.

V and J are TRBV21-1 and TRBJ2-5; the D segment call TRBD1 is taken from the table without a DNA check. TRBV21-1 is termed a pseudogene. The TCR originated in a man at least 80 years old in good health. Sequenced: blood. CDR3 DNA: TGTGCCAGCAGCCCACGGTATAGGGAGCGGGAGACCCAGTACTTC. Residues: CASSPRYRERETQYF.